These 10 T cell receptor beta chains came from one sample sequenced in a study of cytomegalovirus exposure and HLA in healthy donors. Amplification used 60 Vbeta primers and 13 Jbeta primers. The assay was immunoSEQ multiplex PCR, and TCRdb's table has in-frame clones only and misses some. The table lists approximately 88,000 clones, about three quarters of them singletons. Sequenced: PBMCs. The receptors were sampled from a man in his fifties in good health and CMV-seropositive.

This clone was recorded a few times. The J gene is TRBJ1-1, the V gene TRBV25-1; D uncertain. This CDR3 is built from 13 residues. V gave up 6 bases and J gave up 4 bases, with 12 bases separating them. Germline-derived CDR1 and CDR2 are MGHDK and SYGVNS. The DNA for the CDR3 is TGTGCCAGCAGGGGAGTAGAGAGCACTGAAGCTTTCTTT. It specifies CASRGVESTEAFF. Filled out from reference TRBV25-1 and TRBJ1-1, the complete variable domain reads EADIYQTPRYLVIGTGKKITLECSQTMGHDKMYWYQQDPGMELHLIHYSYGVNSTEKGDLSSESTVSRIRTEHFPLTLESARPSHTSQYLCASRGVESTEAFFGQGTRLTVV.

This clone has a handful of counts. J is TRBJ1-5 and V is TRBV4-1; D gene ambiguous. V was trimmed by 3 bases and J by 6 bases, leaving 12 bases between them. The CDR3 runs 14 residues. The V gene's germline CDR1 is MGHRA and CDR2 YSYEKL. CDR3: CASSHDPGSQPQHF. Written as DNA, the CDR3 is TGCGCCAGCAGCCACGACCCCGGGTCTCAGCCCCAGCATTTT.

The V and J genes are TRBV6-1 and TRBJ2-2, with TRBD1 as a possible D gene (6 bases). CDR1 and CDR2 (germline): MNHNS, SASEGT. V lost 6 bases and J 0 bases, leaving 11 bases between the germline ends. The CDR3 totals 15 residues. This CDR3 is CASSMGAPNTGELFF. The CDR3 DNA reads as TGTGCCAGCAGCATGGGGGCCCCGAACACCGGGGAGCTGTTTTTT.

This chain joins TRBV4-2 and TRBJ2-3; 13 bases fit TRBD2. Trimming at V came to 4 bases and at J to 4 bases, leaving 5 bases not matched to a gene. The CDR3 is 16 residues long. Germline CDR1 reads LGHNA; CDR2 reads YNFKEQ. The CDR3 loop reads CASSLRTSGGADTQYF. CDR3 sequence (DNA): TGTGCCAGCAGCCTAAGGACTAGCGGGGGCGCAGATACGCAGTATTTT.

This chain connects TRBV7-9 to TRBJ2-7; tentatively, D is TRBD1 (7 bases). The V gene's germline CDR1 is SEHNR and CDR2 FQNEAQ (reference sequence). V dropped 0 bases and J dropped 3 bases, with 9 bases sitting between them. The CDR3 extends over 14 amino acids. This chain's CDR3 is CASSLARDSYEQYF. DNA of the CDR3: TGTGCCAGCAGCTTAGCGCGGGACAGCTACGAGCAGTACTTC.

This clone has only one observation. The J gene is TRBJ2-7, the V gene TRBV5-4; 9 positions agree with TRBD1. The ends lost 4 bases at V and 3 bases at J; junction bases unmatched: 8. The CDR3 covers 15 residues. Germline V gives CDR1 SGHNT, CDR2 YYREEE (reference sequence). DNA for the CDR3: TGTGCCAGCAGCCCTACCCGGGACAGGGACTACGAGCAGTACTTC. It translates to CASSPTRDRDYEQYF.

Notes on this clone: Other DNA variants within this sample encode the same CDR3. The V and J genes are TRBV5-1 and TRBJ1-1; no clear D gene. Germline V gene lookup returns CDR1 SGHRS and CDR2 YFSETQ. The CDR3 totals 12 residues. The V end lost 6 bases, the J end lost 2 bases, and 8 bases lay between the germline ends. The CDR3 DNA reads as TGCGCCAGCAAAGACACTAACACTGAAGCTTTCTTT. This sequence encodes CASKDTNTEAFF.

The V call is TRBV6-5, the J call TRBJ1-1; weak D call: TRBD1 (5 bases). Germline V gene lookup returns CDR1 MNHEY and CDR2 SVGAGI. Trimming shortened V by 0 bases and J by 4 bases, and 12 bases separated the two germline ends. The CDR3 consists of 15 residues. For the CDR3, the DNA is TGTGCCAGCAGTTACTCGACAGCCCCGAGCACTGAAGCTTTCTTT. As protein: CASSYSTAPSTEAFF.

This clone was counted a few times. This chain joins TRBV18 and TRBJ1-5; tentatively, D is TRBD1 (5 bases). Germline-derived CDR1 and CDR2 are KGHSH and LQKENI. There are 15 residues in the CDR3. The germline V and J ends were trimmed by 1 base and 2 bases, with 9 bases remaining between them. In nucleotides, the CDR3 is TGTGCCAGCTCACCACTTACAGGAGGCAATCAGCCCCAGCATTTT. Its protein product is CASSPLTGGNQPQHF.

Written as DNA, the CDR3 is TGTGCCAGTAGTATTCCCGGACAGGATGGCTACACCTTC. Translated: CASSIPGQDGYTF. The chain carries TRBV19 and TRBJ1-2; TRBD1 aligns across 7 bases. J gave up 6 bases and V 3 bases, and 4 bases lay outside the gene matches. Germline loops: CDR1 LNHDA, CDR2 SQIVND (reference sequence). This CDR3 comprises 13 residues.